The 6 T cell receptor beta chains given below trace back to one sample, sequenced in a study of early stage breast cancer tumors. Sequencing used immunoSEQ multiplex PCR; TCRdb keeps in-frame clones, though not all of them. The sample lists roughly 30,000 clones, 70% to 75% occurring once. The specimen was breast tumor tissue. These TCRs come from a young adult with breast cancer.

The rearrangement links TRBV5-4 to TRBJ2-3; 7 bases are shared with TRBD2. The germline V gene has CDR1 SGHNT and CDR2 YYREEE (reference sequence). The length of the CDR3 is 15 residues. V lost 4 bases to trimming and J lost 3 bases; unmatched junction nucleotides: 8. This CDR3 reads CASSPQTSRTDTQYF. The CDR3 nucleotides read TGTGCCAGCAGCCCTCAGACTAGCAGGACAGATACGCAGTATTTT.

This clone has just a few counts. The J gene is TRBJ2-1, the V gene TRBV10-3, with D possibly being TRBD1 (5 bases). This CDR3 spans 11 amino acids. Germline values: CDR1 ENHRY, CDR2 SYGVKD. Trimming removed 5 bases at V and 9 bases at J, with 8 bases between. CDR3 in amino acids: CAISFDSEQFF. The DNA for the CDR3 is TGTGCCATCAGTTTTGACAGTGAGCAGTTCTTC.

The chain links TRBV5-4 to TRBJ2-2; TRBD1 agrees at 10 bases. V dropped 4 bases and J dropped 6; count of bases not matched to a gene: 6. Germline loops: CDR1 SGHNT, CDR2 YYREEE (reference sequence). The CDR3 extends over 15 amino acids. CDR3 bases: TGTGCCAGCAGCCCAAGGACAGGGGGGGCCGGGGAGCTGTTTTTT. Translating it yields CASSPRTGGAGELFF.

J is TRBJ2-1 and V is TRBV7-9; TRBD2 matches at 10 bases. V was pared by 4 bases and J by 5 bases, with 11 bases of the junction left unmatched. The CDR3 contains 17 residues. Looked up from germline, CDR1 is SEHNR and CDR2 is FQNEAQ (reference sequence). CDR3: CASSYPTGTSDHNEQFF. DNA of the CDR3: TGTGCCAGCAGCTACCCAACCGGGACTAGCGATCACAATGAGCAGTTCTTC.

This rearrangement joins TRBV19 to TRBJ2-1, with TRBD1 identical over 9 bases. J was trimmed by 10 bases and V by 4 bases; bases with no gene match: 14. CDR1 and CDR2 from the germline V gene are LNHDA and SQIVND (reference sequence). The CDR3 loop spans 16 amino acids. The CDR3 DNA sequence: TGTGCCAGTAGTAGTCTCGGGACAGGGAGCGCGGAGGAGCAGTTCTTC. Translated, it gives CASSSLGTGSAEEQFF.

The gene calls are TRBV29-1 and TRBJ2-7; 8 positions agree with TRBD2. V lost 6 bases, J lost 2 bases, and 3 bases stayed unmatched. The CDR3 is 12 residues long. Germline V gene lookup returns CDR1 SQVTM and CDR2 ANQGSEA. CDR3 loop: CSVTSVTYEQYF. CDR3 DNA: TGCAGCGTGACTAGCGTCACCTACGAGCAGTACTTC.